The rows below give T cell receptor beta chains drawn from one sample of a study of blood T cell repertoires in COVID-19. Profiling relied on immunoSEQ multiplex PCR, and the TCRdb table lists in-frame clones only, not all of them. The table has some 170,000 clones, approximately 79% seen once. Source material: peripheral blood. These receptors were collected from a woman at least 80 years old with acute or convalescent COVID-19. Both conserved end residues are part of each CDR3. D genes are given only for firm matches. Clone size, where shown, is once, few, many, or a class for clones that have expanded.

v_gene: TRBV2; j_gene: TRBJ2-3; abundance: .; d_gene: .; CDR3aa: CASREGTFSTDTQYF; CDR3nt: TGTGCCAGCAGAGAGGGGACTTTTTCCACAGATACGCAGTATTTT
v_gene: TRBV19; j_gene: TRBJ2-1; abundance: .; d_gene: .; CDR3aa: CASTHTGVSYNEQFF; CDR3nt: TGTGCCAGTACCCATACGGGGGTCTCCTACAATGAGCAGTTCTTC
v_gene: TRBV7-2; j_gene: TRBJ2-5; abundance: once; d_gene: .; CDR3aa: CASSLAPWRRQETQYF; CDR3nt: TGTGCCAGCAGCTTAGCCCCATGGCGGAGGCAAGAGACCCAGTACTTC
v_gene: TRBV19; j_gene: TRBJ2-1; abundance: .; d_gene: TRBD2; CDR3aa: CASSIRLAGNEQFF; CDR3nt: TGTGCCAGTAGTATACGGCTAGCGGGCAATGAGCAGTTCTTC
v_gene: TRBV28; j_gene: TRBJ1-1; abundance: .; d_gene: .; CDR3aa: CASSLTNIVMNTEAFF; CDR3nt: TGTGCCAGCAGTTTGACTAACATCGTCATGAACACTGAAGCTTTCTTT
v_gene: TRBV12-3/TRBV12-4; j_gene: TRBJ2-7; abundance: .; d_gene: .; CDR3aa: CASSLGGGRYF; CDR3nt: TGTGCCAGCAGTTTAGGCGGAGGTCGGTACTTC
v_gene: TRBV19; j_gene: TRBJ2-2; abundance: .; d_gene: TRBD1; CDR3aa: CASRTGSSTGELFF; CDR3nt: TGTGCCAGTAGGACAGGGTCCTCCACCGGGGAGCTGTTTTTT
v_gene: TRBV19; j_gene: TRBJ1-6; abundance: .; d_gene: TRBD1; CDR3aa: CASSSLRTGGLNSPLHF; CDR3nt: TGTGCCAGTAGTTCTTTGCGGACAGGGGGCCTTAATTCACCCCTCCACTTT
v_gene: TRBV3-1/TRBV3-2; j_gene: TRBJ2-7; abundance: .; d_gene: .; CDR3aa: CASSQGRGYEQYF; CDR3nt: TGTGCCAGCAGCCAAGGTCGGGGGTACGAGCAGTACTTC
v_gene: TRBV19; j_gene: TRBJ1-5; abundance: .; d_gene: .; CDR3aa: CATQDRLLSNQPQHF; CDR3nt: TGTGCCACCCAGGACAGACTTCTTAGCAATCAGCCCCAGCATTTT
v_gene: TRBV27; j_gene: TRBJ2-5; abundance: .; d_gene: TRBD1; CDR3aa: CASSTWDRQETQYF; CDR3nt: TGTGCCAGCAGTACTTGGGACAGGCAAGAGACCCAGTACTTC
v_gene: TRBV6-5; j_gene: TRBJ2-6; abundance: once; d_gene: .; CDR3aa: CASSYSSGSGANVLTF; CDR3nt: TGTGCCAGCAGTTACTCGAGTGGTTCTGGGGCCAACGTCCTGACTTTC
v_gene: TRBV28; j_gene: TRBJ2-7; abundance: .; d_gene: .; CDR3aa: CASSSTSEQYF; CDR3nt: TGTGCCAGCAGTTCGACTAGTGAGCAGTACTTC
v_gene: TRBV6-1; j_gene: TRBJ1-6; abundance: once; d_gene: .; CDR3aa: CASSEAGAGPPLHF; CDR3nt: TGTGCCAGCAGTGAAGCAGGGGCAGGGCCACCCCTCCACTTT
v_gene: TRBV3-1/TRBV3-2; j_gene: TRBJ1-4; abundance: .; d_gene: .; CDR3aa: CASSSDGGVEKLFF; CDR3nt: TGTGCCAGCAGCTCCGACGGGGGAGTTGAAAAACTGTTTTTT
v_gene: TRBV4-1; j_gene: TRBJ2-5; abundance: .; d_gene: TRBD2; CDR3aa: CASSQDKLAARETQYF; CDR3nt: TGCGCCAGCAGCCAAGATAAACTAGCGGCTCGGGAGACCCAGTACTTC
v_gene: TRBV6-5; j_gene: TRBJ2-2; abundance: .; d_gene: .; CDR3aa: CASSRNTGELFF; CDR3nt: TGTGCCAGCAGCCGGAACACCGGGGAGCTGTTTTTT
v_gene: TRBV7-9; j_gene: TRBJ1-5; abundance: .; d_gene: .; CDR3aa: CASSLQGMAQHF; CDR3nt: TGTGCCAGCAGCTTGCAGGGGATGGCCCAGCATTTT
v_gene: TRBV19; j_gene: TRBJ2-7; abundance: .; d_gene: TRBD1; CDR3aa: CASITGTGGHEQYF; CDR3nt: TGTGCCAGTATAACCGGGACAGGGGGCCACGAGCAGTACTTC
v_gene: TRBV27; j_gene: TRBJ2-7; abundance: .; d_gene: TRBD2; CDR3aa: CASSRRGGGSEQYF; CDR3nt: TGTGCCAGCAGTCGGCGGGGGGGAGGGAGCGAGCAGTACTTC
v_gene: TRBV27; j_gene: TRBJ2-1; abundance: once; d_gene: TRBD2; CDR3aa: CASSPRTSGLSYNEQFF; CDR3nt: TGTGCCAGCAGTCCACGGACTAGCGGGCTGTCATACAATGAGCAGTTCTTC
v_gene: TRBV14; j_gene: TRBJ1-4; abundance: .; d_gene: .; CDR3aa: CASSRQVNEKLFF; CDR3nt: TGTGCCAGCAGCAGACAAGTTAATGAAAAACTGTTTTTT
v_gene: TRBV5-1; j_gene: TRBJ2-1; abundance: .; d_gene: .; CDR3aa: CASSLETSNEQFF; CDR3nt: TGCGCCAGCAGCTTAGAGACTAGCAATGAGCAGTTCTTC